The next 21 T cell receptor beta chains were all read from a single sample in a study of OX40 agonist ivuxolimab in advanced cancers. Generated by immunoSEQ multiplex PCR, the TCRdb table keeps only in-frame clones and is missing some. The profile shows tens of thousands of clones, 85% to 90% of them singletons. The sequenced sample was CD4+ or CD8+ T cells sorted from blood, obtained in a trial of the OX40 agonist ivuxolimab. These receptors were collected from an adult with an advanced solid tumor such as melanoma, head and neck, liver or kidney cancer.

The chain is built from TRBV7-3 and TRBJ1-3; D unresolved. The V end was cut by 3 bases, the J end by 0 bases, with 3 bases between. This CDR3 has 13 amino acids. CDR1 is SGHTA, CDR2 FQGTGA, per germline. The chain's CDR3 is CASSLYSGNTIYF. The CDR3 region has the DNA TGTGCCAGCAGCTTGTACTCTGGAAACACCATATATTTT.

The rearrangement uses TRBV6-1 and TRBJ1-5, with D uncertain. Germline loops: CDR1 MNHNS, CDR2 SASEGT. This CDR3 spans 14 amino acids. V lost 11 bases, J lost 5 bases, and 19 bases lay in between. This CDR3 is CAVLGWGDYQPQHF. The CDR3 bases are TGTGCCGTACTGGGCTGGGGAGACTATCAGCCCCAGCATTTT.

The chain carries TRBV10-2 and TRBJ1-1; the D is unclear. The CDR3 totals 11 residues. Trimming removed 6 bases at V and 2 bases at J, with 4 bases between. Germline V gives CDR1 WSHSY, CDR2 SAAADI. The CDR3: CASRGNTEAFF. The CDR3 DNA sequence: TGCGCCAGCAGAGGCAACACTGAAGCTTTCTTT.

In DNA, the CDR3 is TGTGCCAGTAGTCCCAGGGACACATCCCAAGAGACCCAGTACTTC. It codes for CASSPRDTSQETQYF. V and J are TRBV19 and TRBJ2-5, with D tentatively TRBD1 (6 bases). This CDR3 comprises 15 residues. The V gene lost 5 bases and the J gene lost 1 base, with 14 bases spanning the gap. CDR1 and CDR2 (germline): LNHDA, SQIVND (reference sequence).

The chain recombines TRBV13 with TRBJ1-2; 9 bases align to TRBD1. J lost 8 bases, V lost 5 bases, and 12 bases had no gene match. The CDR3 consists of 15 residues. The germline V gene has CDR1 PRHDT and CDR2 FYEKMQ (reference sequence). CDR3 sequence: CASSTGQGFIEGYTF. For the CDR3, the DNA is TGTGCCAGCAGCACCGGACAGGGGTTTATAGAAGGCTACACCTTC.

The genes are TRBV4-2 and TRBJ2-3; 10 nucleotides line up with TRBD2. Germline CDR1 LGHNA, CDR2 YNFKEQ. V dropped 6 bases and J dropped 1; count of bases not matched to a gene: 1. The CDR3 is 14 amino acids. CDR3 sequence (DNA): TGTGCCAGCAGTGGGACTAGCGGCACAGATACGCAGTATTTT. This translates into CASSGTSGTDTQYF.

The chain has TRBV5-1 and TRBJ2-7, with a tentative D call TRBD2 (6 bases). Germline V lookup: CDR1 SGHRS, CDR2 YFSETQ. Trimming shortened V by 5 bases and J by 2 bases, and 14 bases separated the two germline ends. The CDR3 has 14 residues. The CDR3 DNA sequence: TGCGCCAGCAGTCTAGGAGGGATGACCTACGAGCAGTACTTC. This codes for CASSLGGMTYEQYF.

This chain joins TRBV5-1 and TRBJ1-1, with D possibly matching TRBD1 (5 bases). Germline-derived CDR1 and CDR2 are SGHRS and YFSETQ. This CDR3 contains 14 residues. V was shortened by 1 base and J by 0 bases, with 7 bases between the two germline ends. CDR3 sequence (DNA): TGCGCCAGCAGCTTGCAGGGAATGAACACTGAAGCTTTCTTT. Translation gives CASSLQGMNTEAFF.

The genes are TRBV19 and TRBJ2-1; no firm D call. This CDR3 has 13 amino acids. With 7 bases removed from V and 5 bases from J, the gap between germline ends came to 12 bases. Germline V gene data show CDR1 as LNHDA and CDR2 as SQIVND (reference sequence). CDR3 in amino acids: CASNPGLHNEQFF. The DNA of the CDR3 is TGTGCCAGTAATCCCGGGCTCCACAATGAGCAGTTCTTC.

The rearrangement uses TRBV7-9 and TRBJ1-4; possible D gene TRBD1, 5 bases. The CDR3 contains 17 residues. The germline CDR1 and CDR2 sequences are SEHNR and FQNEAQ (reference sequence). With 5 bases removed from V and 7 bases from J, the gap between germline ends came to 23 bases. The CDR3 reads CASSTTVQGRAVEKLFF. The CDR3 DNA sequence: TGTGCCAGCAGCACAACAGTGCAGGGCAGGGCGGTTGAAAAACTGTTTTTT.

The CDR3 DNA follows: TGTGCCAGTAAGCAGGGGTACAATGAGCAGTTCTTC. Its translation is CASKQGYNEQFF. The J gene is TRBJ2-1, the V gene TRBV19, with D possibly TRBD1 on 6 matching bases. V was clipped by 7 bases and J by 4 bases, with 8 bases between them. Germline V CDR1 and CDR2: LNHDA, SQIVND (reference sequence). The CDR3 has 12 amino acids.

The sample holds a few counts of this clone. V gene TRBV13 combines with J gene TRBJ2-3, with D maybe TRBD1 (5 bases). The CDR3 has 14 amino acids. Per germline, CDR1 PRHDT and CDR2 FYEKMQ (reference sequence). V dropped 5 bases and J dropped 5 bases, with 14 bases sitting between them. CDR3: CASSHSYRKDTQYF. The DNA of the CDR3 is TGTGCCAGCAGCCACAGCTACAGGAAAGATACGCAGTATTTT.

This rearrangement joins TRBV7-5 to TRBJ2-7; the table's D call, TRBD1, has no DNA check behind it. TRBV7-5 corresponds to a pseudogene. The CDR3 has 14 amino acids. In DNA form, the CDR3 reads TGTGTCAGAAGCTTAGGGGGGCTTTCCTACGAGCAGTACTTC. Protein product: CVRSLGGLSYEQYF.

The V and J genes are TRBV27 and TRBJ2-1; 8 positions agree with TRBD2. Germline V gives CDR1 MNHEY, CDR2 SMNVEV (reference sequence). Trimming at V came to 6 bases and at J to 2 bases, leaving 6 bases not matched to a gene. The CDR3 length is 15 residues. The CDR3 DNA reads TGTGCCAGCAGAACCGCGGGACTAGCCTACAATGAGCAGTTCTTC. It codes for CASRTAGLAYNEQFF.

This chain connects TRBV19 to TRBJ2-7; D might be TRBD1 or TRBD2, each matching 5 bases. CDR1 is LNHDA, CDR2 SQIVND, per germline (reference sequence). This CDR3 has 13 amino acids. V lost 7 bases and J lost 2, with 12 bases in between. CDR3 nucleotides: TGTGCCAGTATGGGGGACGACGCCTACGAGCAGTACTTC. It is translated as CASMGDDAYEQYF.

The chain links TRBV5-8 to TRBJ2-1; maybe TRBD1 (5 bases). The CDR3 runs 12 residues. Between the trimmed V and J ends, which lost 4 bases and 4 bases, there was a span of 6 bases. The germline CDR1 and CDR2 sequences are SGHTS and YDEGEE. The chain's CDR3 is CASSKGYNEQFF. The CDR3 DNA reads TGTGCCAGCAGCAAGGGGTACAATGAGCAGTTCTTC.

This chain links TRBV5-4 with TRBJ1-4, with D hard to call. Trimming shortened V by 1 base and J by 7 bases, and 14 bases separated the two germline ends. CDR1 and CDR2 (germline): SGHNT, YYREEE (reference sequence). This CDR3 has 15 residues. The CDR3 DNA reads TGTGCCAGCAGCTTGTACGGGGATAAGGGTGAAAAACTGTTTTTT. This sequence encodes CASSLYGDKGEKLFF.

CDR3 DNA: TGTGCCAGCAAGCGGGACTCTGGGGCCAACGTCCTGACTTTC. Translated: CASKRDSGANVLTF. This rearrangement joins TRBV2 to TRBJ2-6, with 7 bases fitting TRBD2. The V gene's germline CDR1 is SNHLY and CDR2 FYNNEI. This CDR3 contains 14 residues. The V and J ends lost 7 bases and 0 bases, in that order; junction bases with no gene match: 0.

This chain links TRBV19 with TRBJ2-3; 7 positions agree with TRBD2. The CDR3 sequence is 15 residues long. The germline V gene encodes CDR1 LNHDA and CDR2 SQIVND (reference sequence). The V gene end was trimmed by 2 bases and the J gene end by 4 bases; junction bases not matched to a gene: 6. The CDR3 coding sequence is TGTGCCAGTAGTATACTGGGCGGGAGTTCAGATACGCAGTATTTT. Protein product: CASSILGGSSDTQYF.

V gene TRBV4-1 combines with J gene TRBJ1-3; no definite D call. Germline-derived CDR1 and CDR2 are MGHRA and YSYEKL. V was trimmed by 2 bases and J by 0 bases, leaving 8 bases between them. The CDR3 runs 15 residues. CDR3 protein: CASSQQVLSGNTIYF. CDR3 nucleotide sequence: TGCGCCAGCAGCCAACAGGTCCTCTCTGGAAACACCATATATTTT.

The rearrangement joins TRBV2 to TRBJ2-1; D is perhaps TRBD2 (6 bases). Between the trimmed V and J ends, which lost 9 bases and 2 bases, there was a span of 11 bases. Germline CDR1 reads SNHLY; CDR2 reads FYNNEI. This CDR3 is 13 amino acids long. The CDR3, as DNA: TGTGCCAGGGTGGGGGGAGCCTACAATGAGCAGTTCTTC. It codes for CARVGGAYNEQFF.